This TCR beta chain was found in a study of blood T cell repertoires in COVID-19 (dated by TCRdb to the early 2020s). For the wider study: ImmuneRACE Cohort 3 recovered participants were defined by two consecutive negative NP/OP PCR tests, healthcare professional clearance, or symptom resolution. Where HLA class I and class II types were available, the types were taken from metadata supplied by the sample provider, not from assay-based typing. The material from the prospective study consisted of cDNA or gDNA derived from T cells, B-cell-depleted T cells, or PBMCs. Samples covering the acute and convalescent phases of COVID-19 were provided by collaborators in the United States, Italy and Spain. Nearly every sample came with metadata listing a de-identified subject ID, COVID-19 status, age in years and sex. Subjects who had been exposed to COVID-19, were actively infected with it, or had recovered from it provided the deeply sampled blood TCRbeta repertoires that made up the dataset. The repertoires were released in a freely available public database meant as a resource for research on the immune response to SARS-CoV-2. Samples were obtained from the ongoing ImmuneRACE study (first 160 participants) and from some 1,300 subjects provided by 6 global collaborators. Study-wide findings and limitations: The amount of clinical and demographic metadata varied by source and participant and was provided uncurated.

Notes on this clone: Its antigen is still unknown. Base qualities are not provided; no much larger clone lies one nucleotide away.

The immunoSEQ Assay, a bias-controlled multiplex PCR, was used to amplify TCRbeta CDR3 regions from genomic DNA. In the original analysis: The number of nucleated cells in each sample was estimated by amplification of reference gene primers within the assay. To quantify the absolute abundance of each unique TCRbeta CDR3 rearrangement, sequence reads were collapsed and filtered. Productive Simpson clonality was computed per sample as the square root of Simpson's diversity index over productive rearrangements. TCRdb obtained this table from immuneACCESS and retained in-frame rearrangements with V and J assigned. These tables miss some clones; where compared with another copy, unresolved V genes account for less than half of the shortfall, and the remainder is unexplained. For V, J and clone size, that table is used; D and trimming come from the DNA. This sample is represented by some 200,000 clones; 86% of them were singletons. Over 3% of the sample lies in the top ten.

In the prospective study, participants were roughly 18 to 100 years old, resided in around 25 geographic areas of the United States, and were enrolled through a virtual design. In the prospective study, cohorts were assigned on the basis of participant-reported clinical history obtained from a screening survey and a study questionnaire. Each participant in the prospective study had whole blood, serum and a nasopharyngeal or oropharyngeal swab collected by mobile phlebotomists. Prospective study participants could optionally give additional blood draws and questionnaires over a roughly 2-month period. Prospective study blood samples were shipped either frozen or at room temperature before DNA extraction. The germline V gene gives CDR1 as MNHEY and CDR2 as SVGEGT. Here V drops 0 bases and J drops 2 bases, and the junction holds 6 bases not matched to any gene. Counted from cysteine to phenylalanine, this CDR3 has 17 amino acids. Just the 51-base CDR3 DNA is kept, in frame starting at base 1.

The sequenced sample was PBMCs or T cells enriched from blood (not recorded which). Recombination connected TRBV6-2 or TRBV6-3 to TRBJ1-5, and 8 bases in between align with TRBD1. The source of this sequence is a woman aged 45-60 years in a cohort exposed to, infected with or recovered from COVID-19 (not recorded which). The CDR3 reads CASSYSAGGRGNQPQHF. In nucleotides, the sequence is TGTGCCAGCAGTTACTCCGCAGGGGGCAGGGGCAATCAGCCCCAGCATTTT.